This record covers a single TCR beta chain. The table came from immunoSEQ multiplex PCR; TCRdb's copy has only in-frame clones and leaves some out. The sample has 2 million to 2.5 million clones, 85% to 95% seen once. The split of CD4+ cells yielded CD45RA+ naive and CD45RA-negative memory subsets. Trimming pared 4 bases from V and 7 bases from J, leaving 10 bases between. This CDR3 contains 12 residues. Germline V gene sequence: CDR1 LNHDA, CDR2 SQIVND (reference sequence). This specimen belongs to a study of shared clonotypes between healthy human individuals. The V and J genes are TRBV19 and TRBJ1-2, with TRBD1 as a possible D gene (5 bases). Specimen: naive CD4+ T cells from PBMCs. Documented subset: CD45RA+ positively selected. The sequence was obtained from a man between 18 and 29 years old in good health. Some clones in this sample may be carry-over from other donors' samples. Here the CDR3 reads CASSTLGGGYTF. DNA of the CDR3: TGTGCCAGTAGTACTCTCGGGGGTGGCTACACCTTC.